This TCR beta chain was recovered during a study of neurological immune-mediated disorders. This clonotype is deemed medium-sized. MiXCR, run by TCRdb on the 5' RACE reads, gives a single entry per CDR3 protein. The table has about 20,000 distinct CDR3 sequences, less than 3.5% seen once. The CDR3 runs 12 residues. The germline V gene encodes CDR1 SGHTS and CDR2 YDEGEE. V was clipped by 0 bases and J by 9 bases, with 10 bases between them. This receptor was obtained from a woman aged 18-30 years with multiple sclerosis. This chain uses TRBV5-8 with TRBJ2-7; D is unresolved. The sequencing sample was made of PBMCs. DNA of the CDR3: TGTGCCAGCAGCTTGGACTCCCCGGGGCAGTACTTC. It is translated as CASSLDSPGQYF. Full variable domain (rest looked up from reference TRBV5-8 and TRBJ2-7): EAGVTQSPTHLIKTRGQQATLRCSPISGHTSVYWYQQALGLGLQFLLWYDEGEERNRGNFPPRFSGRQFPNYSSELNVNALELEDSALYLCASSLDSPGQYFGPGTRLTVT.